Listed below are T cell receptor beta chains from one sample, sequenced in a study of graft-versus-host responses after intestinal transplantation. The table came from immunoSEQ multiplex PCR; TCRdb's copy has only in-frame clones and leaves some out. Of 25,000 to 30,000 clones in the sample, about 80% were seen once. This specimen consisted of ileum tissue, obtained 98 days after intestinal transplantation. The receptor source for this set is a human patient who received an intestinal transplant, so some T cells may come from the graft donor. Both conserved end residues are part of each CDR3. A D gene is named only where the DNA matches it firmly. The size field is filled for only some rows; it gives once, few, many or a size class.

CDR3 protein: CASSGTLNSPLHF
CDR3 DNA: TGCGCCAGCAGTGGGACACTGAATTCACCCCTCCACTTT
clone size: -
CDR3 length: 13
V gene: TRBV10-1
D gene: -
J gene: TRBJ1-6

CDR3 protein: CASSNIDAQETQYF
CDR3 DNA: TGTGCCAGCAGCAACATTGATGCTCAAGAGACCCAGTACTTC
clone size: -
CDR3 length: 14
V gene: TRBV7-9
D gene: -
J gene: TRBJ2-5

CDR3 protein: CASSQVGSPEAFF
CDR3 DNA: TGTGCCAGCAGCCAAGTCGGCAGCCCTGAAGCTTTCTTT
clone size: once
CDR3 length: 13
V gene: TRBV4-2
D gene: -
J gene: TRBJ1-1

CDR3 protein: CASTPGGDGYTF
CDR3 DNA: TGTGCCAGCACCCCGGGGGGTGATGGCTACACCTTC
clone size: -
CDR3 length: 12
V gene: TRBV5-8
D gene: -
J gene: TRBJ1-2

CDR3 protein: CASSQTQGSSDTQYF
CDR3 DNA: TGTGCCAGCAGCCAAACACAGGGGAGCTCAGATACGCAGTATTTT
clone size: -
CDR3 length: 15
V gene: TRBV4-2
D gene: TRBD1
J gene: TRBJ2-3

CDR3 protein: CASRATTTGGYTF
CDR3 DNA: TGTGCCAGCAGAGCGACAACGACAGGTGGCTACACCTTC
clone size: -
CDR3 length: 13
V gene: TRBV6-1
D gene: -
J gene: TRBJ1-2

CDR3 protein: CASSLYTGDTEAFF
CDR3 DNA: TGTGCCAGCAGCCTATACACGGGGGACACTGAAGCTTTCTTT
clone size: -
CDR3 length: 14
V gene: TRBV11-2
D gene: -
J gene: TRBJ1-1

CDR3 protein: CSVRSDREAYEQYF
CDR3 DNA: TGCAGCGTTCGTTCGGACAGGGAGGCCTACGAGCAGTACTTC
clone size: -
CDR3 length: 14
V gene: TRBV29-1
D gene: TRBD1
J gene: TRBJ2-7

CDR3 protein: CASSLTGWKTQYF
CDR3 DNA: TGCGCCAGCAGCTTGACAGGGTGGAAGACCCAGTACTTC
clone size: -
CDR3 length: 13
V gene: TRBV5-1
D gene: -
J gene: TRBJ2-5

CDR3 protein: CASSPGYGGTDTQYF
CDR3 DNA: TGTGCCAGCAGCCCGGGGTACGGGGGCACAGATACGCAGTATTTT
clone size: -
CDR3 length: 15
V gene: TRBV6-5
D gene: -
J gene: TRBJ2-3

CDR3 protein: CAWSASWGGGTYNEQFF
CDR3 DNA: TGTGCCTGGAGTGCATCATGGGGGGGAGGAACCTACAATGAGCAGTTCTTC
clone size: -
CDR3 length: 17
V gene: TRBV30
D gene: TRBD2
J gene: TRBJ2-1

CDR3 protein: CASYSFSGGYTF
CDR3 DNA: TGTGCCAGCTATTCGTTTTCTGGGGGCTACACCTTC
clone size: -
CDR3 length: 12
V gene: TRBV27
D gene: -
J gene: TRBJ1-2

CDR3 protein: CASSFLTGLSEKLFF
CDR3 DNA: TGTGCCAGCAGTTTCTTGACAGGGTTAAGTGAAAAACTGTTTTTT
clone size: -
CDR3 length: 15
V gene: TRBV28
D gene: TRBD1
J gene: TRBJ1-4

CDR3 protein: CASSPSLLGSPLHF
CDR3 DNA: TGTGCCAGCTCACCGAGTCTTCTGGGTTCACCCCTCCACTTT
clone size: medium-sized
CDR3 length: 14
V gene: TRBV18
D gene: -
J gene: TRBJ1-6

CDR3 protein: CASSLLGFQETQYF
CDR3 DNA: TGTGCCAGCAGCTTGTTAGGGTTTCAAGAGACCCAGTACTTC
clone size: -
CDR3 length: 14
V gene: TRBV5-4
D gene: -
J gene: TRBJ2-5

CDR3 protein: CAISNWDSYYEQYF
CDR3 DNA: TGTGCCATCAGTAACTGGGACAGTTACTACGAGCAGTACTTC
clone size: -
CDR3 length: 14
V gene: TRBV10-3
D gene: TRBD1
J gene: TRBJ2-7

CDR3 protein: CASSDPSYEQYF
CDR3 DNA: TGTGCCAGCAGTGATCCCTCCTACGAGCAGTACTTC
clone size: few
CDR3 length: 12
V gene: TRBV9
D gene: -
J gene: TRBJ2-7

CDR3 protein: CASSYSNRGRRTEAFF
CDR3 DNA: TGTGCCAGCAGTTACTCGAACAGGGGGCGGCGGACTGAAGCTTTCTTT
clone size: once
CDR3 length: 16
V gene: TRBV6-5
D gene: TRBD1
J gene: TRBJ1-1

CDR3 protein: CASSLEPQGNQSPLHF
CDR3 DNA: TGCGCCAGCAGCTTGGAACCTCAGGGAAACCAATCACCCCTCCACTTT
clone size: once
CDR3 length: 16
V gene: TRBV5-1
D gene: -
J gene: TRBJ1-6

CDR3 protein: CASSLSTGTGNTIYF
CDR3 DNA: TGTGCCAGCAGTTTATCGACAGGGACAGGAAACACCATATATTTT
clone size: -
CDR3 length: 15
V gene: TRBV28
D gene: TRBD1
J gene: TRBJ1-3

CDR3 protein: CASSSQGGQGNGYTF
CDR3 DNA: TGTGCCAGCAGCTCTCAAGGGGGACAGGGAAATGGCTACACCTTC
clone size: -
CDR3 length: 15
V gene: TRBV7-3
D gene: TRBD1
J gene: TRBJ1-2

CDR3 protein: CASSFLAGAKYSYNEQFF
CDR3 DNA: TGTGCCAGCAGTTTCCTAGCGGGGGCTAAGTACTCCTACAATGAGCAGTTCTTC
clone size: -
CDR3 length: 18
V gene: TRBV27
D gene: TRBD2
J gene: TRBJ2-1

CDR3 protein: CASSYANTEAFF
CDR3 DNA: TGTGCCAGCAGTTACGCAAACACTGAAGCTTTCTTT
clone size: few
CDR3 length: 12
V gene: TRBV6-6
D gene: -
J gene: TRBJ1-1

CDR3 protein: CASRLAGNSFTDTQYF
CDR3 DNA: TGTGCTTCACGGCTAGCGGGGAATTCGTTTACAGATACGCAGTATTTT
clone size: -
CDR3 length: 16
V gene: TRBV19
D gene: TRBD2
J gene: TRBJ2-3

CDR3 protein: CASGGGLGRREKLFF
CDR3 DNA: TGTGCCAGTGGGGGGGGACTGGGTCGTCGGGAAAAACTGTTTTTT
clone size: -
CDR3 length: 15
V gene: TRBV2
D gene: -
J gene: TRBJ1-4

CDR3 protein: CASSRTGTGEYEQYF
CDR3 DNA: TGTGCCAGCAGTAGAACCGGGACAGGGGAGTATGAGCAGTACTTC
clone size: -
CDR3 length: 15
V gene: TRBV6-6
D gene: TRBD1
J gene: TRBJ2-7

CDR3 protein: CASSLAILAGHQAYEQYF
CDR3 DNA: TGTGCCAGCAGCTTAGCAATTCTAGCGGGGCACCAAGCCTACGAGCAGTACTTC
clone size: few
CDR3 length: 18
V gene: TRBV7-2
D gene: TRBD2
J gene: TRBJ2-7

CDR3 protein: CASSIIETGPGELFF
CDR3 DNA: TGTGCCAGTAGTATAATTGAGACAGGGCCCGGGGAGCTGTTTTTT
clone size: -
CDR3 length: 15
V gene: TRBV19
D gene: TRBD1
J gene: TRBJ2-2

CDR3 protein: CASSLGGGARIYEQYF
CDR3 DNA: TGTGCCAGCAGCTTAGGAGGGGGGGCCCGAATCTACGAGCAGTACTTC
clone size: -
CDR3 length: 16
V gene: TRBV7-2
D gene: -
J gene: TRBJ2-7

CDR3 protein: CASSPTGTGDGYTF
CDR3 DNA: TGTGCCAGCAGCCCAACGGGCACAGGGGATGGCTACACCTTC
clone size: -
CDR3 length: 14
V gene: TRBV5-4
D gene: TRBD1
J gene: TRBJ1-2

CDR3 protein: CASLNGGTEVSSYGYTF
CDR3 DNA: TGTGCCAGCCTGAATGGGGGGACAGAAGTTTCCTCCTATGGCTACACCTTC
clone size: -
CDR3 length: 17
V gene: TRBV2
D gene: TRBD1
J gene: TRBJ1-2

CDR3 protein: CASKDPYGYTF
CDR3 DNA: TGTGCCAGCAAGGACCCTTATGGCTACACCTTC
clone size: -
CDR3 length: 11
V gene: TRBV5-6
D gene: -
J gene: TRBJ1-2

CDR3 protein: CASSPRTETYNSPLHF
CDR3 DNA: TGTGCCAGCAGCCCAAGGACGGAAACCTATAATTCACCCCTCCACTTT
clone size: -
CDR3 length: 16
V gene: TRBV7-8
D gene: -
J gene: TRBJ1-6

CDR3 protein: CASSTFSSSRLGEETQYF
CDR3 DNA: TGTGCCAGCAGCACCTTCTCCTCCTCTAGACTAGGGGAAGAGACCCAGTACTTC
clone size: -
CDR3 length: 18
V gene: TRBV27
D gene: -
J gene: TRBJ2-5

CDR3 protein: CSVEGWGGGLAGAYEQYF
CDR3 DNA: TGCAGCGTTGAAGGTTGGGGCGGGGGACTAGCGGGGGCCTACGAGCAGTACTTC
clone size: -
CDR3 length: 18
V gene: TRBV29-1
D gene: TRBD2
J gene: TRBJ2-7

CDR3 protein: CASSIGTAYEQYF
CDR3 DNA: TGTGCCAGCAGCATAGGGACTGCCTACGAGCAGTACTTC
clone size: -
CDR3 length: 13
V gene: TRBV13
D gene: -
J gene: TRBJ2-7

CDR3 protein: CASSRDRVDPYEQYF
CDR3 DNA: TGTGCCAGCAGTCGCGACAGGGTCGATCCCTACGAGCAGTACTTC
clone size: -
CDR3 length: 15
V gene: TRBV7-9
D gene: TRBD1
J gene: TRBJ2-7

CDR3 protein: CASSQSRTDTQYF
CDR3 DNA: TGTGCCAGCAGCCAATCGAGGACAGATACGCAGTATTTT
clone size: few
CDR3 length: 13
V gene: TRBV16
D gene: -
J gene: TRBJ2-3

CDR3 protein: CASSLAPGQNTEAFF
CDR3 DNA: TGCGCCAGCAGCTTGGCACCGGGACAGAACACTGAAGCTTTCTTT
clone size: -
CDR3 length: 15
V gene: TRBV5-1
D gene: -
J gene: TRBJ1-1

CDR3 protein: CAISLDPSNQPQHF
CDR3 DNA: TGTGCCATCAGTCTGGACCCGAGCAATCAGCCCCAGCATTTT
clone size: -
CDR3 length: 14
V gene: TRBV10-3
D gene: -
J gene: TRBJ1-5

CDR3 protein: CASSYSNKDRYYGYTF
CDR3 DNA: TGTGCCAGCAGTTACTCGAACAAGGATCGATACTATGGCTACACCTTC
clone size: few
CDR3 length: 16
V gene: TRBV6-5
D gene: -
J gene: TRBJ1-2

CDR3 protein: CASSVAGGGYEQYF
CDR3 DNA: TGTGCCAGCAGCGTAGCAGGGGGCGGCTACGAGCAGTACTTC
clone size: -
CDR3 length: 14
V gene: TRBV9
D gene: TRBD1
J gene: TRBJ2-7

CDR3 protein: CAISGGDTWQFF
CDR3 DNA: TGTGCCATCAGTGGTGGAGACACTTGGCAGTTCTTC
clone size: -
CDR3 length: 12
V gene: TRBV10-3
D gene: -
J gene: TRBJ2-1

CDR3 protein: CASSDTAGYQPQHF
CDR3 DNA: TGTGCCAGCAGTGACACGGCGGGTTATCAGCCCCAGCATTTT
clone size: -
CDR3 length: 14
V gene: TRBV6-1
D gene: -
J gene: TRBJ1-5

CDR3 protein: CAWSTGYEAFF
CDR3 DNA: TGTGCCTGGTCCACGGGGTATGAAGCTTTCTTT
clone size: -
CDR3 length: 11
V gene: TRBV30
D gene: -
J gene: TRBJ1-1

CDR3 protein: CASSLPPTGSSYNEQFF
CDR3 DNA: TGTGCCAGCAGCTTACCCCCCACAGGGAGCTCCTACAATGAGCAGTTCTTC
clone size: -
CDR3 length: 17
V gene: TRBV7-9
D gene: -
J gene: TRBJ2-1

CDR3 protein: CASSDQRGEGGYTF
CDR3 DNA: TGTGCCAGCAGCGACCAACGGGGGGAGGGTGGCTACACCTTC
clone size: -
CDR3 length: 14
V gene: TRBV9
D gene: -
J gene: TRBJ1-2

CDR3 protein: CASSFRGRFVYANTGELFF
CDR3 DNA: TGTGCCAGCAGCTTCAGGGGGCGCTTCGTTTATGCGAACACCGGGGAGCTGTTTTTT
clone size: once
CDR3 length: 19
V gene: TRBV11-3
D gene: TRBD1
J gene: TRBJ2-2

CDR3 protein: CASSSSLNTPLHF
CDR3 DNA: TGTGCCAGCAGCTCCTCTCTTAACACACCCCTCCACTTT
clone size: few
CDR3 length: 13
V gene: TRBV14
D gene: -
J gene: TRBJ1-6

CDR3 protein: CASGMGPSKGEQFF
CDR3 DNA: TGTGCTAGTGGTATGGGACCCTCTAAAGGTGAGCAGTTCTTC
clone size: -
CDR3 length: 14
V gene: TRBV12-5
D gene: -
J gene: TRBJ2-1

CDR3 protein: CASSLGLVGNEQFF
CDR3 DNA: TGTGCCAGCAGCCTAGGACTAGTCGGCAATGAGCAGTTCTTC
clone size: -
CDR3 length: 14
V gene: TRBV7-9
D gene: TRBD2
J gene: TRBJ2-1

CDR3 protein: CASSRYNEQFF
CDR3 DNA: TGCGCCAGCAGCAGATACAATGAGCAGTTCTTC
clone size: -
CDR3 length: 11
V gene: TRBV4-1
D gene: -
J gene: TRBJ2-1

CDR3 protein: CASRDSLYNEQFF
CDR3 DNA: TGCGCCAGCAGGGACTCACTCTACAATGAGCAGTTCTTC
clone size: once
CDR3 length: 13
V gene: TRBV5-1
D gene: -
J gene: TRBJ2-1

CDR3 protein: CASSPGLVSYNEQFF
CDR3 DNA: TGTGCCAGCAGCCCCGGACTGGTCTCCTACAATGAGCAGTTCTTC
clone size: few
CDR3 length: 15
V gene: TRBV7-9
D gene: -
J gene: TRBJ2-1